These 31 T cell receptor beta chains share one sample of origin, sequenced in a study of identical twins. TCRdb re-analysed the 5' RACE reads in MiXCR, keeping a single row per CDR3 protein. The sample has roughly 700,000 distinct CDR3 sequences; around 8.3% are singletons. These same data were also listed under a study on yellow fever vaccine responses in identical twins.

The source material was PBMCs. Receptor source: a woman between 18 and 29 years old in good health.

This clonotype appeared a few times. This chain connects TRBV25-1 to TRBJ2-5; 7 positions agree with TRBD1. With V trimmed by 8 bases and J by 2 bases, 20 bases remained unmatched. CDR1 is MGHDK and CDR2 is SYGVNS in the germline V gene. The CDR3 spans 18 residues. The DNA of the CDR3 is TGTGCCAGCCACCCTGTTCGAGACAGGGCAGGGGGACAAGAGACCCAGTACTTC. Its protein is CASHPVRDRAGGQETQYF.

This clonotype was seen more than once but under ten times. The chain joins TRBV20-1 to TRBJ2-1; D possibly uses TRBD1 or TRBD2 (5 bases each). The germline V gene has CDR1 DFQATT and CDR2 SNEGSKA (reference sequence). CDR3 length: 13 residues. The V gene lost 5 bases and the J gene lost 9 bases, with 17 bases spanning the gap. The CDR3 region has the DNA TGCAGTGCTTTTACCGGGACGGTTAGTGAGCAGTTCTTC. Protein: CSAFTGTVSEQFF.

This clonotype has at least ten counts. This chain links TRBV29-1 with TRBJ2-1; 10 bases map to TRBD1. There are 15 residues in the CDR3. Trimming at V came to 6 bases and at J to 9 bases, leaving 14 bases not matched to a gene. Germline-derived CDR1 and CDR2 are SQVTM and ANQGSEA. The CDR3 spells CSVQNPGQGIGEQFF. The CDR3 region has the DNA TGCAGCGTACAAAACCCGGGACAGGGGATAGGTGAGCAGTTCTTC.

This clonotype appeared a few times. The chain uses TRBV3-1 and TRBJ2-5, with D maybe TRBD1 (6 bases). In germline, CDR1 is LGHDT, CDR2 YNNKEL (reference sequence). This CDR3 spans 18 amino acids. V dropped 4 bases and J dropped 1 base, with 22 bases sitting between them. DNA of the CDR3: TGTGCCAGCAGCCGCGACCTCCAAACAGGGCCCCTCCAAGAGACCCAGTACTTC. Translated: CASSRDLQTGPLQETQYF.

This clonotype has a handful of counts. Here the CDR3 DNA reads TGTGCCAGCAGCCCTCAGACAGGGAAAGGCTACGAGCAGTACTTC. Its protein product is CASSPQTGKGYEQYF. The genes are TRBV7-9 and TRBJ2-7, with TRBD1 matching 7 bases. This CDR3 has 15 amino acids. Germline CDR1 and CDR2: SEHNR and FQNEAQ (reference sequence). The V gene end was trimmed by 5 bases and the J gene end by 3 bases; junction bases not matched to a gene: 10.

The V gene is TRBV28, the J gene TRBJ1-4; TRBD1 might be the D (5 bases). This CDR3 is built from 16 residues. From germline, CDR1 is MDHEN and CDR2 SYDVKM. V was clipped by 5 bases and J by 6 bases, with 19 bases between them. CDR3 region: CASSITPGGGYEKLFF. The CDR3 bases are TGTGCCAGCAGTATTACCCCGGGGGGGGGATATGAAAAACTGTTTTTT. Full variable domain (rest looked up from reference TRBV28 and TRBJ1-4): DVKVTQSSRYLVKRTGEKVFLECVQDMDHENMFWYRQDPGLGLRLIYFSYDVKMKEKGDIPEGYSVSREKKERFSLILESASTNQTSMYLCASSITPGGGYEKLFFGSGTQLSVL.

This rearrangement joins TRBV6-2 or TRBV6-3 to TRBJ2-7; possible D gene TRBD2, 6 bases. This CDR3 region has 15 residues. The ends were cut back, 7 bases at V and 0 bases at J, with 16 bases in the middle. CDR1 and CDR2 from the germline V gene are MNHEY and SVGEGT. As DNA, the CDR3 is TGTGCCAGCAACCTGGGAGGCCACTACTCCTACGAGCAGTACTTC. Translating gives CASNLGGHYSYEQYF.

The CDR3 reads CASSLAQGPSPYNEQFF. Here the CDR3 DNA reads TGTGCCAGCAGCTTAGCCCAGGGTCCCTCACCTTACAATGAGCAGTTCTTC. The chain has TRBV5-8 and TRBJ2-1, with D perhaps matching TRBD1 (5 bases). With 2 bases removed from V and 4 bases from J, the gap between germline ends came to 19 bases. CDR3 length: 17 amino acids. Germline CDR1 reads SGHTS; CDR2 reads YDEGEE.

This clonotype appeared many times. DNA of the CDR3: TGCGCCAGCAGCTTGGAGTCGCGGGGGGCCACAGATACGCAGTATTTT. This sequence encodes CASSLESRGATDTQYF. This sequence joins TRBV5-1 and TRBJ2-3; 8 nucleotides align to TRBD2. The V segment lost 0 bases and the J segment 2 bases; nucleotides outside the gene matches: 5. CDR3 length: 16 residues. The germline CDR1 and CDR2 sequences are SGHRS and YFSETQ.

The CDR3 loop reads CASSPIGEQYF. DNA of the CDR3: TGTGCCAGCAGCCCCATAGGTGAGCAGTACTTC. The rearrangement joins TRBV2 to TRBJ2-7; D gene unclear. Germline CDR1 is SNHLY and CDR2 is FYNNEI. CDR3 length: 11 residues. V lost 6 bases and J 7 bases, leaving 10 bases between the germline ends.

The V and J genes are TRBV7-8 and TRBJ2-1; TRBD2 agrees at 9 bases. Germline V gives CDR1 SGHVS, CDR2 FQNEAQ. After removal of 5 bases from V and 0 bases from J, the junction contained 11 bases not matched to a gene. The CDR3 length is 18 residues. For the CDR3, the DNA is TGTGCCAGCAGCCCTCGGCGGGGGGGCAGAAGCTCCTACAATGAGCAGTTCTTC. Amino acid sequence: CASSPRRGGRSSYNEQFF.

There are a few counts of this clonotype. This chain uses TRBV20-1 with TRBJ2-7, with 7 positions matching TRBD1. The germline gives CDR1 DFQATT, CDR2 SNEGSKA (reference sequence). The CDR3 is 11 amino acids. V shed 6 bases and J 6 bases; nucleotides not matched to a gene: 5. CDR3 protein: CSAMTGSEQYF. The DNA for the CDR3 is TGCAGTGCCATGACAGGGTCCGAGCAGTACTTC.

In its sample, this clonotype was seen many times. V and J are TRBV10-3 and TRBJ2-7; TRBD2 aligns across 7 bases. Germline V lookup: CDR1 ENHRY, CDR2 SYGVKD. The CDR3 spans 17 residues. The V and J ends lost 0 bases and 6 bases, in that order; junction bases with no gene match: 14. CDR3 loop: CAISESNPRGERGEQYF. CDR3 DNA sequence: TGTGCCATCAGTGAGTCGAATCCCCGAGGGGAGCGGGGCGAGCAGTACTTC.

V and J are TRBV6-2 or TRBV6-3 and TRBJ2-1, with 13 bases aligning to TRBD2. Germline V CDR1 and CDR2: MNHEY, SVGEGT. This CDR3 has 17 amino acids. V shed 10 bases, J shed 0 bases, and the junction held 9 bases outside the gene matches. CDR3 amino acids: CATGLAGALISYNEQFF. CDR3 nucleotide sequence: TGTGCCACCGGACTAGCGGGAGCCCTTATCTCCTACAATGAGCAGTTCTTC.

This clonotype turned up a few times. The genes are TRBV6-5 and TRBJ2-2; D possibly matches TRBD1 or TRBD2 (5 bases each). The V and J ends lost 2 bases and 2 bases respectively, with 12 bases between them. CDR3 length: 16 amino acids. The germline V gene has CDR1 MNHEY and CDR2 SVGAGI. The CDR3 DNA follows: TGTGCCAGCAGTTACGAACCGGGGACCAACACCGGGGAGCTGTTTTTT. Translation gives CASSYEPGTNTGELFF.

The V call is TRBV7-9, the J call TRBJ2-5; the D gene is possibly TRBD1 (6 bases). V lost 5 bases to trimming and J lost 0 bases, with 19 bases between them. The CDR3 spans 17 residues. Germline V lookup: CDR1 SEHNR, CDR2 FQNEAQ (reference sequence). The CDR3 here is CASSTRLARTDQETQYF. The DNA for the CDR3 is TGTGCCAGCAGCACCCGCTTGGCTAGGACAGACCAAGAGACCCAGTACTTC.

As DNA, the CDR3 is TGTGCCAGCAGTTCCGGGACTAGGGCCTACAATGAGCAGTTCTTC. Translation gives CASSSGTRAYNEQFF. The chain has TRBV28 and TRBJ2-1; TRBD2 agrees at 8 bases. V gave up 4 bases and J gave up 2 bases; unmatched junction bases: 4. CDR1 is MDHEN and CDR2 is SYDVKM in the germline V gene. The CDR3 covers 15 residues.

The chain employs TRBV28 and TRBJ2-7; 10 bases align to TRBD1. Trimming took 3 bases from V and 3 from J; bases not matched to a gene: 11. This CDR3 has 17 amino acids. The germline gives CDR1 MDHEN, CDR2 SYDVKM. Here the CDR3 reads CASSFRVDRGLFYEQYF. In DNA, the CDR3 is TGTGCCAGCAGTTTTAGGGTCGACAGGGGGCTTTTCTACGAGCAGTACTTC.

This clonotype was picked up a small number of times. V usage is TRBV5-6 and J usage is TRBJ2-4; tentatively, D is TRBD1 or TRBD2 (5 bases each). Looked up from germline, CDR1 is SGHDT and CDR2 is YYEEEE. V was cut by 4 bases and J by 5 bases, with 16 bases left in between. This CDR3 contains 15 residues. The CDR3 nucleotides are TGTGCCAGCAGCCCCTCCGGGACGTGGGAAAACATTCAGTACTTC. Protein sequence: CASSPSGTWENIQYF. Supplemented by reference TRBV5-6 and TRBJ2-4, the full variable domain reads DAGVTQSPTHLIKTRGQQVTLRCSPKSGHDTVSWYQQALGQGPQFIFQYYEEEERQRGNFPDRFSGHQFPNYSSELNVNALLLGDSALYLCASSPSGTWENIQYFGAGTRLSVL.

The chain combines TRBV3-1 with TRBJ2-7; perhaps TRBD2 as D (6 bases). There are 16 residues in the CDR3. Germline V gene data show CDR1 as LGHDT and CDR2 as YNNKEL (reference sequence). V shed 1 base and J shed 3 bases, with 16 bases lying between them. CDR3 in DNA: TGTGCCAGCAGCCAAGTATCCGGAGGGCCACACTACGAGCAGTACTTC. This gives the protein CASSQVSGGPHYEQYF.

There are a few counts of this clonotype. V usage is TRBV19 and J usage is TRBJ1-1; D call uncertain. From germline, CDR1 is LNHDA and CDR2 SQIVND (reference sequence). Trimming pared 1 base from V and 0 bases from J, leaving 12 bases between. This CDR3 has 16 amino acids. CDR3 loop: CASSIGLRTLNTEAFF. CDR3 in DNA: TGTGCCAGTAGTATAGGTCTCAGGACGTTGAACACTGAAGCTTTCTTT. Combining the CDR3 with reference TRBV19 and TRBJ1-1 gives the whole variable domain DGGITQSPKYLFRKEGQNVTLSCEQNLNHDAMYWYRQDPGQGLRLIYYSQIVNDFQKGDIAEGYSVSREKKESFPLTVTSAQKNPTAFYLCASSIGLRTLNTEAFFGQGTRLTVV.

For the CDR3, the DNA is TGTGCCTGGAGTACGGGACAGGGATACACCGGGGAGCTGTTTTTT. Amino acid sequence: CAWSTGQGYTGELFF. The chain recombines TRBV30 with TRBJ2-2; 9 nucleotides line up with TRBD1. The CDR3 consists of 15 residues. V shed 2 bases, J shed 3 bases, and the junction held 4 bases outside the gene matches. Looked up from germline, CDR1 is GTSNPN and CDR2 is SVGIG (reference sequence).

The rearrangement joins TRBV2 to TRBJ2-6; no reliable D call. V lost 4 bases and J 0 bases, leaving 10 bases between the germline ends. Germline CDR1 SNHLY, CDR2 FYNNEI. The CDR3 extends over 16 amino acids. CDR3 residues: CASSVGRRSGANVLTF. CDR3 nucleotides: TGTGCCAGCAGTGTCGGACGGCGCTCTGGGGCCAACGTCCTGACTTTC.

The CDR3 bases are TGTGCCAGCAGCCCCCCTAGCGCGGGTGAGCAGTTCTTC. This sequence encodes CASSPPSAGEQFF. The chain is built from TRBV7-9 and TRBJ2-1; D perhaps matches TRBD2 (6 bases). Trimming removed 5 bases at V and 9 bases at J, with 14 bases between. The germline CDR1 and CDR2 sequences are SEHNR and FQNEAQ (reference sequence). The CDR3 length is 13 residues.

Ten or more counts support this clonotype. This chain links TRBV7-8 with TRBJ2-6; no firm D call. The V end was cut by 10 bases, the J end by 1 base, with 5 bases between. There are 12 residues in the CDR3. CDR1 and CDR2 (germline): SGHVS, FQNEAQ. This CDR3 reads CATESGANVLTF. The CDR3 nucleotides are TGTGCCACCGAATCTGGGGCCAACGTCCTGACTTTC.

This clonotype occurred many times. The chain uses TRBV10-2 and TRBJ2-3; a possible D gene is TRBD2 (6 bases). V lost 0 bases, J lost 2 bases, and 12 bases lay in between. There are 16 residues in the CDR3. Germline CDR1 is WSHSY and CDR2 is SAAADI. The CDR3 DNA sequence: TGCGCCAGCAGTGAGTCGGACCGGGACTTCACAGATACGCAGTATTTT. Translated, it gives CASSESDRDFTDTQYF.

This clonotype was seen a handful of times. This chain connects TRBV12-3 or TRBV12-4 to TRBJ2-2; D might be TRBD1 or TRBD2, each matching 6 bases. Trimming removed 11 bases from V and 5 bases from J, with 15 bases in between. The CDR3 has 13 amino acids. The CDR3 is CAFSRGGTGELFF. The CDR3 nucleotides are TGTGCCTTTTCTCGAGGGGGGACCGGGGAGCTGTTTTTT.

The gene calls are TRBV2 and TRBJ2-3; the D gene is possibly TRBD2 (6 bases). V was clipped by 6 bases and J by 0 bases, with 16 bases between them. Germline CDR1 reads SNHLY; CDR2 reads FYNNEI. The CDR3 is 16 amino acids. This CDR3 is CASRHRDSPSTDTQYF. The CDR3 DNA reads as TGTGCCAGCAGGCACCGGGACTCCCCTAGCACAGATACGCAGTATTTT.

The V call is TRBV20-1, the J call TRBJ2-1; D is perhaps TRBD1 (6 bases). CDR1 is DFQATT and CDR2 is SNEGSKA in the germline V gene (reference sequence). The CDR3 length is 18 residues. V was trimmed by 2 bases and J by 0 bases, leaving 20 bases between them. In nucleotides, the CDR3 is TGCAGTGCTAGACCGGGGACATTTCATTCGAGCTCCTACAATGAGCAGTTCTTC. Protein sequence: CSARPGTFHSSSYNEQFF.

A few counts support this clonotype. The V call is TRBV20-1, the J call TRBJ2-1; D remains unclear. Germline V lookup: CDR1 DFQATT, CDR2 SNEGSKA (reference sequence). V shed 5 bases and J shed 4 bases, with 3 bases lying between them. The CDR3 consists of 10 residues. CDR3: CSAAYNEQFF. For the CDR3, the DNA is TGCAGTGCTGCATACAATGAGCAGTTCTTC.

This clonotype was picked up many times. J is TRBJ2-5 and V is TRBV10-3; D is uncertain. Germline V gene lookup returns CDR1 ENHRY and CDR2 SYGVKD. The V end was cut by 3 bases, the J end by 2 bases, with 13 bases between. The CDR3 sequence is 15 residues long. The CDR3 DNA reads TGTGCCATCAGTGATCACGGTAGAGGACAAGAGACCCAGTACTTC. This sequence encodes CAISDHGRGQETQYF.